Given below is one TCR beta chain in context. TCRdb's copy holds only in-frame clones and misses some; the assay was immunoSEQ multiplex PCR. This sample yields roughly 69,000 clones, of which about 89% are seen a single time; roughly 1.4% belongs to the top ten. This record comes from a study of T cell changes during pregnancy in multiple sclerosis. The CDR3 consists of 14 residues. The germline CDR1 and CDR2 sequences are ENHRY and SYGVKD. Trimming took off 2 bases at V and 6 bases at J, with 13 bases between the two ends. Sample: peripheral blood, taken in the second trimester of pregnancy. This TCR came from a female donor with multiple sclerosis, enrolled in a pregnancy study. This rearrangement joins TRBV10-3 to TRBJ2-5; tentative D call: TRBD1 (6 bases). The CDR3 coding sequence is TGTGCCATCAGTGAGGCGGACAGTTTTAAGACCCAGTACTTC. It specifies CAISEADSFKTQYF.